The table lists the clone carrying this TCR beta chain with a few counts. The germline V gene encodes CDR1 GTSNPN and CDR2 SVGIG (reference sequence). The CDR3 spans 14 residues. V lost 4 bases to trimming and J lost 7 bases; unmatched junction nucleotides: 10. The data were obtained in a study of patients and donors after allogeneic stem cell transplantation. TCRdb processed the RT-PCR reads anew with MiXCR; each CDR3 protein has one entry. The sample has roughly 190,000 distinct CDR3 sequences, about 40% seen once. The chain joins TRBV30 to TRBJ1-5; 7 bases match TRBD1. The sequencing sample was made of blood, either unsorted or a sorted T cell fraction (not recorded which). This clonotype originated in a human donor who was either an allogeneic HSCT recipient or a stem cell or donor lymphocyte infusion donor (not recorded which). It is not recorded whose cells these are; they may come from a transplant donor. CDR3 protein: CAWTPDRARQPQHF. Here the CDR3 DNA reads TGTGCCTGGACCCCCGACAGGGCACGCCAGCCCCAGCATTTT.